The clone carrying this T cell receptor beta chain was counted at least ten times. Its antigen is not known. From 2 million PBMCs stored at -80 C, the unsorted libraries were generated. The data belong to a study of neurological immune-mediated disorders. Study conclusions and caveats: Levels of TCR clonal expansion peaked in HTLV-1-associated myelopathy and reached their lowest in multiple sclerosis, under those of healthy controls.

Every sequencing run generated over 180 million TCR-beta sequences from 15-18 subjects. Via MiXCR, TCRdb re-called the 5' RACE reads, giving one row per CDR3 protein. Found here are 45,000 to 55,000 distinct CDR3 sequences, about a tenth of them singletons; the top ten hold about 20%. The germline V and J ends were trimmed by 2 bases and 0 bases, with 8 bases remaining between them. CDR3 length equals 15 residues. CDR1 is SGHTA, CDR2 FQGNSA, per germline. V and J are TRBV7-2 and TRBJ2-1; D ambiguous. Sequenced sample: PBMCs. The sequence was obtained from a woman aged 40-49 years with HTLV-1-associated myelopathy (HAM/TSP). The CDR3 DNA is TGTGCCAGCAGCTTATCACTGAGCTCCTACAATGAGCAGTTCTTC. Its protein product is CASSLSLSSYNEQFF.